This T cell receptor (beta chain) originates from a study of type 1 regulatory T cells. Study as a whole: An in vitro protocol generated T-allo10, a Tr1-enriched, alloantigen-specific CD4 T cell product.

T-allo10 cells from the graft donor were described as anergic, host-alloantigen-specific, and alloantigen-specific suppressors. V was pared by 1 base and J by 4 bases, with 13 bases between. Germline V gene sequence: CDR1 MGHRA, CDR2 YSYEKL. The CDR3 contains 15 residues. Notes on this clonotype: Its matching antigen is unknown.

TCRdb redid the calling of the reads with MiXCR, one entry per CDR3 protein. The data contain 60,000 to 70,000 distinct CDR3 sequences, about 62% of them singletons. Material: cultured T cells, either the whole culture or a sorted T cell fraction (not recorded which). Subset meaning: Tr1-enriched cell product generated in vitro against host alloantigens. The chain employs TRBV4-1 and TRBJ1-2, with D hard to call. This TCR was recovered from a human donor in good health. The CDR3 reads CASSQGPAALYGYTF. The CDR3 DNA is TGCGCCAGCAGCCAAGGCCCCGCAGCGCTCTATGGCTACACCTTC.